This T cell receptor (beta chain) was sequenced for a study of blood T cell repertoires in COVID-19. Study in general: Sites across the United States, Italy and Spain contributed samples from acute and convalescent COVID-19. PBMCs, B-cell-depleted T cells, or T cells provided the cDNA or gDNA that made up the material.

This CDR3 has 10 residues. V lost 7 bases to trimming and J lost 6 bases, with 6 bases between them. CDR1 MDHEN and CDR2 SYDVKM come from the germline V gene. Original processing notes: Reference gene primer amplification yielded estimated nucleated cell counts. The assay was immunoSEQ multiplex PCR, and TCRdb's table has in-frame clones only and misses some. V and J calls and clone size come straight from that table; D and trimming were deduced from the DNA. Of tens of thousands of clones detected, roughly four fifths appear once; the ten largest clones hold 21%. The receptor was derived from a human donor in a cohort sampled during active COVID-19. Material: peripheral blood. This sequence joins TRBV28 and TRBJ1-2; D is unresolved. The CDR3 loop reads CASTGNGYTF. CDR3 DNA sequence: TGTGCCAGCACGGGGAATGGCTACACCTTC.